The rows below give T cell receptor beta chains drawn from one sample of a study of regulatory dendritic cells for organ transplantation. Method: immunoSEQ multiplex PCR; TCRdb's copy keeps in-frame clones and lacks some. This table holds about 30,000 clones, around nine tenths found once. The sample taken for sequencing was naive CD4+ T cells from blood. These receptors all come from a human donor in good health. Each CDR3 is given with its conserved first and last residue. The order of the fields is V gene, J gene, D gene, clone size, CDR3 DNA, CDR3 protein. D genes are given only for firm matches. Part of the rows lack a size; the others show once, few, many or a class for expanded clones.

>TRBV6-5|TRBJ1-2|TRBD1|NA
TGTGCCAGCAGGCCCCGGGACAGGGGTGGTGGCTACACCTTC
CASRPRDRGGGYTF
>TRBV2|TRBJ2-7|NA|NA
TGTGCCAGCAGTGCCGGGGGCAACTACGAGCAGTACTTC
CASSAGGNYEQYF
>TRBV11-2|TRBJ1-2|NA|NA
TGTGCCAGCAGCTTAGACAGGACCCACTATGGCTACACCTTC
CASSLDRTHYGYTF
>TRBV28|TRBJ1-5|TRBD1|NA
TGTGCCAGCAGTGTTACAGGGGTAAGTCAGCCCCAGCATTTT
CASSVTGVSQPQHF
>TRBV7-2|TRBJ1-5|NA|NA
TGTGCCAGCAGCTTAGGCGCGAGGGGTCAGCCCCAGCATTTT
CASSLGARGQPQHF
>TRBV11-2|TRBJ2-1|TRBD2|once
TGTGCCAGCAGCGCCACTAGCGGGGGATACAATGAGCAGTTCTTC
CASSATSGGYNEQFF
>TRBV5-6|TRBJ1-1|NA|NA
TGTGCCAGCAGCTATGTTGGTGAAGCTTTCTTT
CASSYVGEAFF
>TRBV6-5|TRBJ1-3|NA|once
TGTGCCAGCCACCCCCGGTCCTCTGGAAACACCATATATTTT
CASHPRSSGNTIYF
>TRBV27|TRBJ2-7|TRBD1|NA
TGTGCCAGCAGTTCCATGACAGGGCTCTGGGAGCAGTACTTC
CASSSMTGLWEQYF
>TRBV6-1|TRBJ2-5|NA|NA
TGTGCCACCGCCCGAGACACGGAACAGTACTTC
CATARDTEQYF
>TRBV6-6|TRBJ1-6|TRBD1|few
TGTGCCAGCAGGGCGGGGGACAGCGCCAATTCACCCCTCCACTTT
CASRAGDSANSPLHF
>TRBV7-2|TRBJ2-1|TRBD2|NA
TGTGCCAGCAGCTTTTTGGGTTTGGCTAGCGGGAGAGGAAGTGAGCAGTTCTTC
CASSFLGLASGRGSEQFF
>TRBV6-6|TRBJ2-5|NA|NA
TGTGCCAGCAGTTACTCCCTAGTTTTGGTCGAGACCCAGTACTTC
CASSYSLVLVETQYF
>TRBV19|TRBJ1-2|TRBD1|NA
TGTGCCAGTAGTTGGGACAGGGATGGCTACACCTTC
CASSWDRDGYTF
>TRBV19|TRBJ1-1|NA|few
TGTGCCAGTACCTCGATCGGGAACACTGAAGCTTTCTTT
CASTSIGNTEAFF
>TRBV5-6|TRBJ1-2|NA|few
TGTGCCAGCAGCTTGTACGGAGTGGACTATGGCTACACCTTC
CASSLYGVDYGYTF